The entry below gives a single T cell receptor beta chain sequence along with its context. Trimming took 6 bases from V and 4 from J; bases not matched to a gene: 4. This CDR3 is built from 15 residues. CDR1 is KGHSH and CDR2 is LQKENI in the germline V gene. Original data processing: From reference gene primer amplification, estimates of nucleated cell counts were derived. TCRdb keeps only in-frame clones here, not all; method: immunoSEQ multiplex PCR. The DNA was the basis for D and trimming; V, J and clone size are from that table. Here the sample spans about 200,000 clones, 90% being singletons. These data belong to a study of blood T cell repertoires in COVID-19. As for the study in general: COVID-19 samples from acute and convalescent phases originated in the United States, Italy and Spain. In each case, the material was cDNA or gDNA derived from T cells, B-cell-depleted T cells, or PBMCs.

The sample taken for sequencing was peripheral blood. This TCR came from a man between 50 and 59 years old with acute or convalescent COVID-19. The genes are TRBV18 and TRBJ2-2, with TRBD1 identical over 11 bases. The CDR3 protein is CASSPGTGGTGELFF. DNA for the CDR3: TGTGCCAGCTCCCCCGGGACAGGGGGCACCGGGGAGCTGTTTTTT.